This T cell receptor beta chain was documented in a study of T cell repertoires in aging, cancer and after chemotherapy. Multiplex touch-down PCR with TRB-A/B primers amplified rearranged V-D-J TRB sequences. TCRdb processed the multiplex PCR reads anew with MiXCR; each CDR3 protein has one entry. The sample has about 1,700 distinct CDR3 sequences, 30% to 35% seen once. Peripheral blood genomic DNA, not sorted cells or RNA, was the template. CDR1 DFQATT and CDR2 SNEGSKA come from the germline V gene (reference sequence). This CDR3 comprises 15 residues. The germline V and J ends were trimmed by 0 bases and 1 base, with 10 bases remaining between them. Study results and caveats: Healthy donors lost TCR diversity with age mainly through richness, cancer patients through richness and evenness. Age-matched healthy donors had significantly more diverse, less clonal blood TCR repertoires than untreated cancer patients. In each cancer cohort, median generation probability increased across chemotherapy, suggesting thymic output rebounded.

This clonotype ranks as medium-sized. Its antigen remains unknown. The rearrangement links TRBV20-1 to TRBJ2-4; D is possibly TRBD2 (6 bases). The receptor's source is a human donor with a blood cancer. Sequenced: blood. CDR3 region: CSARDREEAKNIQYF. The CDR3 nucleotides are TGCAGTGCTAGAGACAGGGAGGAGGCCAAAAACATTCAGTACTTC.